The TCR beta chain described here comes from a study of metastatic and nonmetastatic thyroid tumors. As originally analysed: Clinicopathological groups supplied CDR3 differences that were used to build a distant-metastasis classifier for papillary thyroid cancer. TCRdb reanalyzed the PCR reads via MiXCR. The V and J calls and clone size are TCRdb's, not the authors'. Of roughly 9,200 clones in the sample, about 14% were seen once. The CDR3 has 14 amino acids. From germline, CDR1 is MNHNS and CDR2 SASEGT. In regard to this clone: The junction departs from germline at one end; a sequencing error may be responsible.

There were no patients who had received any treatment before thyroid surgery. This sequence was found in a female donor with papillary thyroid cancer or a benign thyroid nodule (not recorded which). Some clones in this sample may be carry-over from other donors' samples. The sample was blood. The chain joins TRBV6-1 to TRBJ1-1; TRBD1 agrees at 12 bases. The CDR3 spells CASILGQGATESFF. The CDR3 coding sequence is TGTGCCAGCATCTTGGGACAGGGGGCTACTGAATCTTTCTTT.